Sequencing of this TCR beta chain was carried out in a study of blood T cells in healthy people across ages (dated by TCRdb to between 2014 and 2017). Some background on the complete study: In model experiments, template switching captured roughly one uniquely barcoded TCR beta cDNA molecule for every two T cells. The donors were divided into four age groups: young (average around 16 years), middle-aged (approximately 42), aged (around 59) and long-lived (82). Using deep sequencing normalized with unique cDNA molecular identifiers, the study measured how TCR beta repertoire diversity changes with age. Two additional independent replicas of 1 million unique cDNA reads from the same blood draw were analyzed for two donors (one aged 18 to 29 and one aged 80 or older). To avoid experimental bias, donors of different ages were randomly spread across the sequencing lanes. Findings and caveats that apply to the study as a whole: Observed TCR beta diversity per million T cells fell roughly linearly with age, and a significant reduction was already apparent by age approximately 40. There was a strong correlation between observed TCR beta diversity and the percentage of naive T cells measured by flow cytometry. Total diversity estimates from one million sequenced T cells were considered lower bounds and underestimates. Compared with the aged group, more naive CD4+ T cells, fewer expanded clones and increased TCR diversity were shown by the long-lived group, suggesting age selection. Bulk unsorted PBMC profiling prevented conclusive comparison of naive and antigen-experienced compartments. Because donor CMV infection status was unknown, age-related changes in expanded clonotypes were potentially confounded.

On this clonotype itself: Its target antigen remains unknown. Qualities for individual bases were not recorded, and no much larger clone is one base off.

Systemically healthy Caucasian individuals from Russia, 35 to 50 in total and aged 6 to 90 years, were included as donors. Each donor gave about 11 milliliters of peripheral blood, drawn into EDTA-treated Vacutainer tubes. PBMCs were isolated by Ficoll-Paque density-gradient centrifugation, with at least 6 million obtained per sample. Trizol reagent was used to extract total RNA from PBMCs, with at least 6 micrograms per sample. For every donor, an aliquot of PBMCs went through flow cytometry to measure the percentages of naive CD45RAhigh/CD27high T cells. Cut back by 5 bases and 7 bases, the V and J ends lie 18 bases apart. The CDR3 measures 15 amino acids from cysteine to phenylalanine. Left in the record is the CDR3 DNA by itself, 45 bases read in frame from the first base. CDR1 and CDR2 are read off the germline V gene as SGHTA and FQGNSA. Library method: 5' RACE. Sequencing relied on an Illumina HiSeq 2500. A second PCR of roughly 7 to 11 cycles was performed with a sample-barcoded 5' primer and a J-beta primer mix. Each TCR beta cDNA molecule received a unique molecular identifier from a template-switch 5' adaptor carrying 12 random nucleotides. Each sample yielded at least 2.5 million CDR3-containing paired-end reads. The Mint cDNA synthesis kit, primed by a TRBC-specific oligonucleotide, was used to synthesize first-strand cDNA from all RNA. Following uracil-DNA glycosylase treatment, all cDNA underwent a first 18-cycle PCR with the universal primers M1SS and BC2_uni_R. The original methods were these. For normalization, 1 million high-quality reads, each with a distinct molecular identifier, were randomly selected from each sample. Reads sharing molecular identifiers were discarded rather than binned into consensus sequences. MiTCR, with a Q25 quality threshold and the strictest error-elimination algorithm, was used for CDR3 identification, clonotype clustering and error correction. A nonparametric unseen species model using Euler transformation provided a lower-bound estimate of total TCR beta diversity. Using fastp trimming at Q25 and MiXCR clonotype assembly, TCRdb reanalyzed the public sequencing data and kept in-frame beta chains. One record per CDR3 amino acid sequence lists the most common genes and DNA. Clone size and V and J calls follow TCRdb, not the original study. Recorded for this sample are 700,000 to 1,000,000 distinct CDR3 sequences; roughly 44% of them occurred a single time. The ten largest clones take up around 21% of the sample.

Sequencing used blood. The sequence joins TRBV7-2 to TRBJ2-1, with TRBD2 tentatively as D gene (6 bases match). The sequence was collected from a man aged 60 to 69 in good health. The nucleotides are TGTGCCAGCAGCCAATCTCCGGAGGGGCCGAATGAGCAGTTCTTC. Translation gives CASSQSPEGPNEQFF.